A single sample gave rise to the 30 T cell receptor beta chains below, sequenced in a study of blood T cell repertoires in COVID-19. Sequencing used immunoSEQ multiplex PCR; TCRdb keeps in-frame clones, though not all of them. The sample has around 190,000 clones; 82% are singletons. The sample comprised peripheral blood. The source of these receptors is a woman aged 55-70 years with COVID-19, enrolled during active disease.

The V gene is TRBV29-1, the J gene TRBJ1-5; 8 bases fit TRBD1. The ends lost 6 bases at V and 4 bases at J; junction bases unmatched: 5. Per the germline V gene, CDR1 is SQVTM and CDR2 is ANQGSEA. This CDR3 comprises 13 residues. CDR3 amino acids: CSVLTGGNQPQHF. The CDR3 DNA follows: TGCAGCGTCTTAACAGGGGGTAATCAGCCCCAGCATTTT.

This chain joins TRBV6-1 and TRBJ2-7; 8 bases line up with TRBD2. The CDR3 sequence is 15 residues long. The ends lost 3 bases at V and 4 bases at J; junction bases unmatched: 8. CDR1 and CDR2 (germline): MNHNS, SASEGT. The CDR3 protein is CASSESGGPVYEQYV. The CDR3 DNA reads TGTGCCAGCAGTGAGTCGGGGGGGCCGGTTTACGAGCAGTACGTC.

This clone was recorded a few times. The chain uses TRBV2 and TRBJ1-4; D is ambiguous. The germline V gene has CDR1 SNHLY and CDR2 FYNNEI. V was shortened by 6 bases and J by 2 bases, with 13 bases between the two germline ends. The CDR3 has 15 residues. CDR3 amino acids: CASSSTAGTNEKLFF. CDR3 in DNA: TGTGCCAGCAGCTCTACGGCGGGCACTAATGAAAAACTGTTTTTT.

CDR3 region: CASSRAGLRFDGYTF. The CDR3, as DNA: TGTGCCAGCAGCCGGGCGGGACTCCGTTTCGATGGCTACACCTTC. The chain combines TRBV5-8 with TRBJ1-2; a possible D gene is TRBD1 (5 bases). The CDR3 contains 15 residues. Per germline, CDR1 SGHTS and CDR2 YDEGEE. Trimming stripped 4 bases from V and 6 bases from J, with 19 bases between.

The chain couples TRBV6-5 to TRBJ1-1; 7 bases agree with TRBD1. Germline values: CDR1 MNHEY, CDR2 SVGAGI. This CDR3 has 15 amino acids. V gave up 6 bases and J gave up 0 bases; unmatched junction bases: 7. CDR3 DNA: TGTGCCAGCAGGGAGGACAGGCGCATGAACACTGAAGCTTTCTTT. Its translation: CASREDRRMNTEAFF.

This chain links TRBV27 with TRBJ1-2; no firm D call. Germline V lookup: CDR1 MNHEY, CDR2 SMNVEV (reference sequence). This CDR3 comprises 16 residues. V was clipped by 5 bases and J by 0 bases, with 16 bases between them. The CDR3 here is CASSQLGARANYGYTF. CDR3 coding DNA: TGTGCCAGCAGTCAACTAGGAGCAAGAGCTAACTATGGCTACACCTTC.

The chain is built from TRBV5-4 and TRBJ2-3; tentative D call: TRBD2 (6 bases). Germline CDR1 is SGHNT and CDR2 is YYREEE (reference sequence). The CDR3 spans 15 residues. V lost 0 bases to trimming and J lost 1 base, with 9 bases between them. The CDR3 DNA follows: TGTGCCAGCAGCTTGGCGGGAGCGGGCACAGATACGCAGTATTTT. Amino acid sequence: CASSLAGAGTDTQYF.

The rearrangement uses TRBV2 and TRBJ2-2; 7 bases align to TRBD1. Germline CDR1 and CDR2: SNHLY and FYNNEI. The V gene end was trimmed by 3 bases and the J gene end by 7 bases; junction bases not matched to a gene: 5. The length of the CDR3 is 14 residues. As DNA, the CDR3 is TGTGCCAGCAGTGACGAGGGGGCAATCGGGGAGCTGTTTTTT. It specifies CASSDEGAIGELFF.

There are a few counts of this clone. CDR3 in amino acids: CASSAENRGLNEKLFF. In DNA, the CDR3 is TGTGCCAGCAGCGCGGAAAACAGGGGGCTAAACGAAAAACTGTTTTTT. V and J are TRBV9 and TRBJ1-4; the match to TRBD1 covers 9 bases. CDR1 is SGDLS and CDR2 is YYNGEE in the germline V gene. The V gene end was trimmed by 3 bases and the J gene end by 8 bases; junction bases not matched to a gene: 11. CDR3 length: 16 residues.

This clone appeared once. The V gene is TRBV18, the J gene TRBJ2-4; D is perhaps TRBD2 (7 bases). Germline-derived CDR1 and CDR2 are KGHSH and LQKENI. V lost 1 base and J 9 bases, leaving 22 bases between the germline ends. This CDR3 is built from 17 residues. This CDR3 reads CASSPRVSGGVSSIQYF. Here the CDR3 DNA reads TGTGCCAGCTCACCACGTGTATCGGGGGGCGTTTCTTCCATTCAGTACTTC.

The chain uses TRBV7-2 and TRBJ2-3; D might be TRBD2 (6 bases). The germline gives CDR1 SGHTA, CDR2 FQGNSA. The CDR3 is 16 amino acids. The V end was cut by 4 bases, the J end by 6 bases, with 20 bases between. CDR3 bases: TGTGCCAGCAGCTCAAGAGGCGGGGCGCAAACGGATACGCAGTATTTT. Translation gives CASSSRGGAQTDTQYF.

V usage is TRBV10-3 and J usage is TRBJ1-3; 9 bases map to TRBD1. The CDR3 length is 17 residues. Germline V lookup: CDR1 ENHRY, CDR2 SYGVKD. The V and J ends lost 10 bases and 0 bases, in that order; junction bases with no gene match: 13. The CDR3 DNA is TGTGCCACTGGGACAGGGCGACTCGAGAACTCTGGAAACACCATATATTTT. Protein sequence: CATGTGRLENSGNTIYF.

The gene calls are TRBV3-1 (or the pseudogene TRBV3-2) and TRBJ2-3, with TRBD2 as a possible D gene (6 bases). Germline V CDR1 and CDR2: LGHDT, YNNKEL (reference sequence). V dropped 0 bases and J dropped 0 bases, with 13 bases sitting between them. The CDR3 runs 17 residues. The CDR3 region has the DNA TGTGCCAGCAGCCAAGATGGGGGGACCCCTAGCACAGATACGCAGTATTTT. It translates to CASSQDGGTPSTDTQYF.

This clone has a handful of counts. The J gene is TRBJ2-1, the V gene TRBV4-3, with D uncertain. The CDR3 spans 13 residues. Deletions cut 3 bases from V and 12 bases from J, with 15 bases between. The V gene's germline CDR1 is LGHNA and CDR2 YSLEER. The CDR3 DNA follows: TGCGCCAGCAGCCACCTTCGAGAGCGCCCGCAGTTCTTC. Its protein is CASSHLRERPQFF.

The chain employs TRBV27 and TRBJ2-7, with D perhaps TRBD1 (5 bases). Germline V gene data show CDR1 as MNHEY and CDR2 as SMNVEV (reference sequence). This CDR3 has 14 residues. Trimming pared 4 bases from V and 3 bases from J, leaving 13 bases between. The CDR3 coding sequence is TGTGCCAGCAGTTCCCGACAGTTGGGCTACGAGCAGTACTTC. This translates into CASSSRQLGYEQYF.

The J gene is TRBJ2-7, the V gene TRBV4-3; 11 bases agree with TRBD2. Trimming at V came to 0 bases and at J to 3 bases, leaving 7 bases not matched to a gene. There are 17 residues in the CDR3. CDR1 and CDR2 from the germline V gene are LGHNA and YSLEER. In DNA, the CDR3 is TGCGCCAGCAGCCAAGATTCCACTAGCGGGAGTATCTACGAGCAGTACTTC. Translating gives CASSQDSTSGSIYEQYF.

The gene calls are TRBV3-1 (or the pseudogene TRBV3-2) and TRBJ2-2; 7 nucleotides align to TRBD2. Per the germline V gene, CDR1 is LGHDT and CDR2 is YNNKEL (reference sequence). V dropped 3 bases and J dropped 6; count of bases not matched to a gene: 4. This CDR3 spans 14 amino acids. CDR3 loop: CASSQVRGAGELFF. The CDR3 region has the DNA TGTGCCAGCAGCCAGGTCCGGGGGGCCGGGGAGCTGTTTTTT.

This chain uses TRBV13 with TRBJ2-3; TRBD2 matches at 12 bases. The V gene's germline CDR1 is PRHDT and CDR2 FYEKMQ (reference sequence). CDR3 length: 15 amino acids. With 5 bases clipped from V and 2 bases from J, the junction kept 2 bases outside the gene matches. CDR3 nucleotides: TGTGCCAGCAGCACTAGCGGGGGGTTCACAGATACGCAGTATTTT. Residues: CASSTSGGFTDTQYF. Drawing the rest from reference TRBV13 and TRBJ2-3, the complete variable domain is AAGVIQSPRHLIKEKRETATLKCYPIPRHDTVYWYQQGPGQDPQFLISFYEKMQSDKGSIPDRFSAQQFSDYHSELNMSSLELGDSALYFCASSTSGGFTDTQYFGPGTRLTVL.

The chain's CDR3 is CASRPTPPNTEAFF. The CDR3, as DNA: TGTGCCAGCAGACCGACACCCCCGAACACTGAAGCTTTCTTT. The chain uses TRBV28 and TRBJ1-1; D is unresolved. Trimming removed 6 bases at V and 1 base at J, with 12 bases between. From germline, CDR1 is MDHEN and CDR2 SYDVKM. CDR3 length: 14 residues. Variable domain in full (rest from reference TRBV28 and TRBJ1-1): DVKVTQSSRYLVKRTGEKVFLECVQDMDHENMFWYRQDPGLGLRLIYFSYDVKMKEKGDIPEGYSVSREKKERFSLILESASTNQTSMYLCASRPTPPNTEAFFGQGTRLTVV.

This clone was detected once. This CDR3 reads CASSPVRYNEQFF. Here the CDR3 DNA reads TGTGCCAGCAGCCCGGTCCGCTACAATGAGCAGTTCTTC. The rearrangement uses TRBV11-2 and TRBJ2-1, with no clear D. CDR3 size: 13 residues. V was cut by 5 bases and J by 3 bases, with 8 bases left in between. Per the germline V gene, CDR1 is SGHAT and CDR2 is FQNNGV.

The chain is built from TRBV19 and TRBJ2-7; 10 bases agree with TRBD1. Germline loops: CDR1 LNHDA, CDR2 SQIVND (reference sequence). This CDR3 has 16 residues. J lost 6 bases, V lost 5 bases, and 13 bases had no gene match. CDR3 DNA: TGTGCCAGTAGTCATATTCCTCGGGACAGGGGTCTCGAGCAGTACGTC. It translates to CASSHIPRDRGLEQYV.

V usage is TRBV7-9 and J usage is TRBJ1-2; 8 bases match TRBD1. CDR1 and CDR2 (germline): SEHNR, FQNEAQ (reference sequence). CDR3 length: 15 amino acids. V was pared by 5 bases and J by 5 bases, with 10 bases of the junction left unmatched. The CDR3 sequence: CASSKDRGLLYGYTF. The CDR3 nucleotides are TGTGCCAGCAGCAAAGACAGGGGTCTCCTATATGGCTACACCTTC.

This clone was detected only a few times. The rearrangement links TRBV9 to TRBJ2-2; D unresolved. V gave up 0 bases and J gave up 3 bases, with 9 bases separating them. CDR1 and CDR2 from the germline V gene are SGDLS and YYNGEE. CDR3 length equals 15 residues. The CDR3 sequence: CASSVGPQDTGELFF. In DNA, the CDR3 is TGTGCCAGCAGCGTAGGGCCCCAAGACACCGGGGAGCTGTTTTTT.

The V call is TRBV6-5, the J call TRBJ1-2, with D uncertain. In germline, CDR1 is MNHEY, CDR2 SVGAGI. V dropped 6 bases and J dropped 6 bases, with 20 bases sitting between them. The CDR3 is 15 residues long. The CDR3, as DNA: TGTGCCAGCAGCGTAACCACGAATACCGACAATGGCTACACCTTC. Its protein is CASSVTTNTDNGYTF.

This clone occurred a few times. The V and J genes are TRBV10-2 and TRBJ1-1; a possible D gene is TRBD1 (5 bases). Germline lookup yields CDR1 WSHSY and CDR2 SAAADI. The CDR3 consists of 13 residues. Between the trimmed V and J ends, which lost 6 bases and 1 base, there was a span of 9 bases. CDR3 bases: TGCGCCAGCAGGGGCAGGGCGAACACTGAAGCTTTCTTT. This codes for CASRGRANTEAFF.

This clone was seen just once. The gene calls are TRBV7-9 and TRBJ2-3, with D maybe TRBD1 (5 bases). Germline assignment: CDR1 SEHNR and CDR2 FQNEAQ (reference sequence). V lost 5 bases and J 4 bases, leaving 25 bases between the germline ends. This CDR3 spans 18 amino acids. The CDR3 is CASSIRPQGMVGPDTQYF. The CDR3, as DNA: TGTGCCAGCAGCATTCGACCCCAGGGTATGGTCGGACCAGATACGCAGTATTTT.

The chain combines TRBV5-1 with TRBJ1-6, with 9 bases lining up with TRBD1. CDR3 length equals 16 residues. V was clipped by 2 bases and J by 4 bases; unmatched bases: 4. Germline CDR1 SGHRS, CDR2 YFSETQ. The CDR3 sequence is CASSFLDRGYNSPLHF. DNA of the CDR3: TGCGCCAGCAGCTTCCTCGACAGGGGGTATAATTCACCCCTCCACTTT.

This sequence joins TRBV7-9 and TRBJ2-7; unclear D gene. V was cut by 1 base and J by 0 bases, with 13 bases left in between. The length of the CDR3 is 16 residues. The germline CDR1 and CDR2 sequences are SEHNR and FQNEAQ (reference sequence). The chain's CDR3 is CASSLVGGPDSYEQYV. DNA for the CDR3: TGTGCCAGCAGCTTAGTGGGTGGGCCCGACTCCTACGAGCAGTACGTC.

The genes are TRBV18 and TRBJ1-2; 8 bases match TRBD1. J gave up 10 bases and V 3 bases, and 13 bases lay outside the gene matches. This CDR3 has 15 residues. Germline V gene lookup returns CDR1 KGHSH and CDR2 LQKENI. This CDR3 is CASSPLEMGGQDYTF. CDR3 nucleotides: TGTGCCAGCTCACCTTTAGAGATGGGGGGACAGGACTACACCTTC.

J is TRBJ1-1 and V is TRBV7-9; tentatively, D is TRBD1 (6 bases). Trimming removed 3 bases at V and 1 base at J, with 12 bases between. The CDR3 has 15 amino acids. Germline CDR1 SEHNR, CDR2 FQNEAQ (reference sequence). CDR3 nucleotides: TGTGCCAGCAGCTTTCCGGCAGGGGCGAACACTGAAGCTTTCTTT. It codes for CASSFPAGANTEAFF.